A single TCR beta chain is shown here with its context. CDR3 length: 15 residues. The UMIs contained a 6-nucleotide sample barcode. They were added by template switching during cDNA synthesis. Using the 5' RACE reads, TCRdb records one entry per CDR3 protein without DNA. The specimen's table records 140,000 to 150,000 distinct CDR3 sequences. This entry comes from a study of monozygotic twins with inflammatory bowel disease. The receptor was derived from a human donor with ulcerative colitis or Crohn's disease, or a healthy co-twin of an affected twin (not recorded which). The specimen sequenced was blood. V and J are TRBV12-3 or TRBV12-4 and TRBJ1-6; TCRdb selects TRBD1, and the lack of DNA leaves this call unchecked. CDR3 sequence: CASSLTGQGLSPLHF.